The text below deals with one T cell receptor (beta chain). Its matching antigen is unknown. The data were taken from a study of cytomegalovirus exposure and HLA in healthy donors. Across the study: In a previous analysis, around 110 million unique TCR beta sequences were found from some 200 million T cells.

The PCR ran on 60 Vbeta and 13 Jbeta primers. Using immunoSEQ multiplex PCR, the repertoire was profiled, and TCRdb retains in-frame clones only, with some absent. The data hold tens of thousands of clones, with roughly 80% observed a single time. The germline V and J ends were trimmed by 2 bases and 0 bases, with 9 bases remaining between them. Germline V CDR1 and CDR2: MRHNA, SNTAGT. The CDR3 sequence is 15 residues long. Study-level results: Later genetic work tied a missense DCLRE1C variant to beta-chain V and J trimming. Among the CMV-associated chains, a few were confirmed in vitro as specific for CMV antigens.

Sample: PBMCs. The clonotype was recovered from a man aged 25 to 40 in good health and CMV-seronegative. This chain links TRBV6-4 with TRBJ2-3; D possibly corresponds to TRBD1 (5 bases). The CDR3 spells CASSDDGASTDTQYF. The CDR3, as DNA: TGTGCCAGCAGTGACGATGGGGCGAGCACAGATACGCAGTATTTT.